This TCR beta chain is drawn from a study of identifying expanded T cells in peripheral blood. The CDR3 loop spans 13 amino acids. V was cut by 2 bases and J by 8 bases, with 9 bases left in between. Germline V gene lookup returns CDR1 LNHDA and CDR2 SQIVND (reference sequence). Profiling relied on immunoSEQ multiplex PCR, and the TCRdb table lists in-frame clones only, not all of them. Here the sample spans 100,000 to 150,000 clones, around four fifths being singletons. This clone was detected many times. Sequencing was carried out using blood. The rearrangement uses TRBV19 and TRBJ2-2; D unclear. The sequence came from a person aged 18-69 years in good health. CDR3 amino acids: CASSINQEGELFF. CDR3 bases: TGTGCCAGTAGTATAAATCAGGAGGGGGAGCTGTTTTTT.